This T cell receptor (beta chain) derives from a study of shared clonotypes between healthy human individuals. TCRdb's table, derived via immunoSEQ multiplex PCR, lists solely in-frame clones and lacks some. The sample holds 520,000 or so clones, approximately 79% seen once. As concerns this clone: Its antigen remains unidentified.

Study-level findings and limits: The genetic and exposure-history diversity represented was limited by few donors.

The germline V gene has CDR1 SGDLS and CDR2 YYNGEE. CDR3 length equals 18 residues. V was shortened by 0 bases and J by 2 bases, with 20 bases between the two germline ends. The sample consisted of PBMCs. The V call is TRBV9, the J call TRBJ2-5; D is possibly TRBD1 (6 bases). This clonotype was sampled from a woman aged 35 to 49 in good health. Some clones in this sample may be carry-over from other donors' samples. The CDR3 loop reads CASSVGPGTPSVQETQYF. CDR3 sequence (DNA): TGTGCCAGCAGCGTAGGTCCTGGGACACCGAGTGTTCAAGAGACCCAGTACTTC.